A selection of T cell receptor beta chains follows, all from one sample in a study of T cell responses to AZD1222 COVID-19 vaccine. Here immunoSEQ multiplex PCR was the method, and the copy in TCRdb shows in-frame clones only, minus some. Among about 120,000 clones listed, approximately 87% were seen once. Specimen: peripheral blood, collected on day 0 of AZD1222 vaccination. These receptors all come from an adult in good health. The CDR3 runs from the conserved cysteine through the conserved F or W. Each record gives: CDR3 DNA, CDR3 protein, D gene, J gene, V gene, clone size. The D gene is left open where the match is weak. Clone size is not always given. Where it is, it says once, few, many or a class for expanded clones.

TGTGCCAGCAGTTTACAGGGGACAGGGGGTTACGAGCAGTACTTC	CASSLQGTGGYEQYF	TRBD1	TRBJ2-7	TRBV28	.
TGTGCCAGCAGTAGGGGTTACGAGCAGTACTTC	CASSRGYEQYF	.	TRBJ2-7	TRBV28	.
TGTGCCTGGAGTAGGTTCTCCTACGAGCAGTACTTC	CAWSRFSYEQYF	.	TRBJ2-7	TRBV30	few
TGTGCCAGCAGCCGACAGGGGTACACAGATACGCAGTATTTT	CASSRQGYTDTQYF	TRBD1	TRBJ2-3	TRBV9	.
TGCGCCAGCAGCCAAGCTAGCGGAGACTACGAGCAGTACTTC	CASSQASGDYEQYF	TRBD2	TRBJ2-7	TRBV4-3	.
TGTGCCAGCAGCTTGACGGGAGTCGGAGAGCAGTACTTC	CASSLTGVGEQYF	.	TRBJ2-7	TRBV11-1	.
TGTGCCAGCAGCCCCCAGGGGGCGGACACCGGGGAGCTGTTTTTT	CASSPQGADTGELFF	TRBD1	TRBJ2-2	TRBV6-2/TRBV6-3	.
TGTGCCAGCAGTGACCAGGGATACGAGCAGTACTTC	CASSDQGYEQYF	.	TRBJ2-7	TRBV12-3/TRBV12-4	.
TGTGCCAGCAGGTCGACTGGAAACTACGAGCAGTACTTC	CASRSTGNYEQYF	.	TRBJ2-7	TRBV27	.
TGTGCCAGCAGCTCGGAACGGTCCCCCCACAATGAGCAGTTCTTC	CASSSERSPHNEQFF	.	TRBJ2-1	TRBV7-9	medium-sized